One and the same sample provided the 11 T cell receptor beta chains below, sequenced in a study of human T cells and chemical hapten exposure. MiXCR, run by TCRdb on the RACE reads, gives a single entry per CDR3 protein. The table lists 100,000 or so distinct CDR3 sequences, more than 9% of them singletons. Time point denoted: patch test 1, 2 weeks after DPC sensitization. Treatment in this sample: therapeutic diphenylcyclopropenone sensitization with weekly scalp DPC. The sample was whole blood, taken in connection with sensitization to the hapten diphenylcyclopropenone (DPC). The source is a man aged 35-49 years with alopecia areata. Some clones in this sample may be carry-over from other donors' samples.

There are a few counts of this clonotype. The chain's CDR3 is CAWKEGHNYGYTF. CDR3 bases: TGTGCCTGGAAGGAGGGACATAACTATGGCTACACCTTC. The chain uses TRBV30 and TRBJ1-2; D perhaps matches TRBD1 (6 bases). Germline CDR1 and CDR2: GTSNPN and SVGIG (reference sequence). Trimming cost V 4 bases and J 1 base, with 10 bases left between them. The CDR3 spans 13 residues.

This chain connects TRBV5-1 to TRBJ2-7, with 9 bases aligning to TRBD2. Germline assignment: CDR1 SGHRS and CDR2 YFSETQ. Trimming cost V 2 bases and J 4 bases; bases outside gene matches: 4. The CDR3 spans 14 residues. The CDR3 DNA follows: TGCGCCAGCAGCTTTACTAGCGGGTCATACGAGCAGTACTTC. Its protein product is CASSFTSGSYEQYF.

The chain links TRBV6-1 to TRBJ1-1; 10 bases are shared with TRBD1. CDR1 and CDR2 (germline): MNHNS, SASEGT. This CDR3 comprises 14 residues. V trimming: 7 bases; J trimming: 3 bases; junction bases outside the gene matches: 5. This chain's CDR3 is CASIWGTGDTEAFF. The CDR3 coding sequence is TGTGCCAGCATCTGGGGGACAGGGGACACTGAAGCTTTCTTT.

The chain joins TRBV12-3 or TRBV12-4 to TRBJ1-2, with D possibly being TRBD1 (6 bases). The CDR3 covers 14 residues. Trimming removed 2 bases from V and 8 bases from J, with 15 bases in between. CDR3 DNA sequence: TGTGCCAGCAGTTTAACCGGGCAGGGGAACGGCTACACCTTC. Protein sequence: CASSLTGQGNGYTF.

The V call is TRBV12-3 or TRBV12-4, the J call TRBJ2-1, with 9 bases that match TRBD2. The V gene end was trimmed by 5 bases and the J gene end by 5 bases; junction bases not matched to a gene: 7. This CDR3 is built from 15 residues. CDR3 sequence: CASSPISGGNNEQFF. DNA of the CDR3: TGTGCCAGCAGTCCGATCAGCGGGGGGAACAATGAGCAGTTCTTC.

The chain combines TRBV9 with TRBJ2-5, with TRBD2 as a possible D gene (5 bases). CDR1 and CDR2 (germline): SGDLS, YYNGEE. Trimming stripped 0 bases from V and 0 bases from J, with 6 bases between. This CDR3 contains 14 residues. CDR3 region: CASSVGGYQETQYF. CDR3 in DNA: TGTGCCAGCAGCGTAGGAGGGTACCAAGAGACCCAGTACTTC.

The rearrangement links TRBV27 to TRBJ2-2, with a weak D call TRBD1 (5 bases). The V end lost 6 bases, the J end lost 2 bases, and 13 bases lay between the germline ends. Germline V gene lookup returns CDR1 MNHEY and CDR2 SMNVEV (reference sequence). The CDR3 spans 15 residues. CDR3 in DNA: TGTGCCAGCAGACCGTATGGGGCCAACACCGGGGAGCTGTTTTTT. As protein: CASRPYGANTGELFF.

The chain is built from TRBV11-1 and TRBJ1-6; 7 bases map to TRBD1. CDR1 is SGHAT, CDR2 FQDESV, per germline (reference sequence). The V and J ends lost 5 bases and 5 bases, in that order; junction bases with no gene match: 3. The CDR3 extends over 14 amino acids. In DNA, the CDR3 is TGTGCCAGCAGCCGGACAGGCAATAATTCACCCCTCCACTTT. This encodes CASSRTGNNSPLHF.

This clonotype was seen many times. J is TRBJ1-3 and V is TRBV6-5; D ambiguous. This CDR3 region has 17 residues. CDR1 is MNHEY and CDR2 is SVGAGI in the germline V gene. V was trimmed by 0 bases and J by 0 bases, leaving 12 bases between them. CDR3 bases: TGTGCCAGCAGTTACTCGCAGTGGAAAGACTCTGGAAACACCATATATTTT. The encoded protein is CASSYSQWKDSGNTIYF.

The CDR3 protein is CASSYVGAGGEQYF. The CDR3 nucleotides read TGTGCCAGCAGTTACGTTGGAGCCGGTGGCGAGCAGTACTTC. The chain couples TRBV6-2 or TRBV6-3 to TRBJ2-7, with D hard to call. Trimming took off 2 bases at V and 6 bases at J, with 14 bases between the two ends. The germline V gene encodes CDR1 MNHEY and CDR2 SVGEGT. The CDR3 is 14 amino acids.

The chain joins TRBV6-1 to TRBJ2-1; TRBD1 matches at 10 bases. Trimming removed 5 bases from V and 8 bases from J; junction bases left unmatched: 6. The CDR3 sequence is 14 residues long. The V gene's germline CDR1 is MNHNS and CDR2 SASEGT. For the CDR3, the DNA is TGTGCCAGCAGTTTCCGGGACAGGGGTGATGAGCAGTTCTTC. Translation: CASSFRDRGDEQFF.